Listed here are 20 T cell receptor beta chains from one sample, sequenced in a study of cytomegalovirus exposure and HLA in healthy donors. PCR employed 60 Vbeta and 13 Jbeta primers. Method: immunoSEQ multiplex PCR; TCRdb's copy keeps in-frame clones and lacks some. The repertoire consists of 200,000 or so clones, with roughly nine tenths occurring once and the leading ten covering 0.2% to 0.3%. The material sequenced was PBMCs. The receptors were sampled from a girl less than two years old in good health and CMV-seronegative.

The chain recombines TRBV14 with TRBJ2-5; 8 bases match TRBD2. The CDR3 loop spans 16 amino acids. Looked up from germline, CDR1 is SGHDN and CDR2 is FVKESK. The ends lost 2 bases at V and 5 bases at J; junction bases unmatched: 10. For the CDR3, the DNA is TGTGCCAGCAGCCAAAGATCACTAGCGGCATTGGAGACCCAGTACTTC. It encodes CASSQRSLAALETQYF.

The chain employs TRBV6-5 and TRBJ1-2, with D possibly being TRBD1 (6 bases). From germline, CDR1 is MNHEY and CDR2 SVGAGI. The CDR3 totals 13 residues. V lost 5 bases and J lost 6, with 13 bases in between. The CDR3 loop reads CASSTGQKNGYTF. Here the CDR3 DNA reads TGTGCCAGCAGTACGGGACAAAAGAATGGCTACACCTTC.

This chain connects TRBV15 to TRBJ1-5; 11 bases map to TRBD1. The CDR3 loop spans 19 amino acids. The junction had 13 bases not matched to a gene; V was cut back by 0 bases and J by 6 bases. Germline-derived CDR1 and CDR2 are LNHNV and YYDKDF (reference sequence). The CDR3 spells CATSRDFGVGTGGRQPQHF. The CDR3 region has the DNA TGTGCCACCAGCAGAGACTTTGGCGTGGGGACAGGGGGACGTCAGCCCCAGCATTTT.

This clone came up once. J is TRBJ2-1 and V is TRBV5-4, with D possibly TRBD2 on 5 matching bases. Trimming shortened V by 0 bases and J by 7 bases, and 17 bases separated the two germline ends. The CDR3 totals 16 residues. Per germline, CDR1 SGHNT and CDR2 YYREEE (reference sequence). The CDR3: CASSLAGWETGNEQFF. DNA of the CDR3: TGTGCCAGCAGCTTGGCCGGGTGGGAGACGGGGAATGAGCAGTTCTTC.

The V call is TRBV7-2, the J call TRBJ2-5; 10 bases map to TRBD1. The V gene's germline CDR1 is SGHTA and CDR2 FQGNSA. Trimming cost V 3 bases and J 5 bases; bases outside gene matches: 3. There are 14 residues in the CDR3. CDR3 in DNA: TGTGCCAGCAGCTTTGGACAGGGGGTGGAGACCCAGTACTTC. Amino acids: CASSFGQGVETQYF.

The J gene is TRBJ2-5, the V gene TRBV7-6, with D tentatively TRBD2 (7 bases). The germline gives CDR1 SGHVS, CDR2 FNYEAQ. This CDR3 has 14 residues. Trimming removed 1 base from V and 4 bases from J, with 10 bases in between. The CDR3 protein is CASSLEGGSETQYF. The CDR3 bases are TGTGCCAGCAGCTTAGAGGGGGGGTCAGAGACCCAGTACTTC.

The V call is TRBV5-1, the J call TRBJ1-1; D remains unclear. Germline-derived CDR1 and CDR2 are SGHRS and YFSETQ. This CDR3 region has 15 residues. Trimming took 0 bases from V and 0 from J, leaving 9 bases between them. The CDR3 bases are TGCGCCAGCAGCTTGGTACCCGGGATGAACACTGAAGCTTTCTTT. Translating gives CASSLVPGMNTEAFF.

The CDR3 is CASIPRGGFTDTQYF. For the CDR3, the DNA is TGTGCCAGCATCCCACGGGGGGGGTTCACAGATACGCAGTATTTT. The rearrangement links TRBV2 to TRBJ2-3; 8 bases align to TRBD2. Germline lookup yields CDR1 SNHLY and CDR2 FYNNEI. The CDR3 spans 15 residues. V dropped 7 bases and J dropped 2; count of bases not matched to a gene: 8.

The genes are TRBV30 and TRBJ1-4; no definite D call. The V gene's germline CDR1 is GTSNPN and CDR2 SVGIG (reference sequence). The CDR3 contains 12 residues. Trimming removed 1 base at V and 11 bases at J, with 11 bases between. The CDR3 region is CAWSGYREKLFF. The DNA for the CDR3 is TGTGCCTGGAGTGGATACAGAGAGAAACTGTTTTTT.

The table lists this clone with a few counts. V is TRBV6-5 and J is TRBJ2-2; D is unclear. The germline V and J ends were trimmed by 4 bases and 6 bases, with 12 bases remaining between them. This CDR3 contains 14 residues. The germline V gene encodes CDR1 MNHEY and CDR2 SVGAGI. CDR3 DNA sequence: TGTGCCAGCAGTTGGTCGGTTCGGGCCGGGGAGCTGTTTTTT. Translation: CASSWSVRAGELFF.

A single count supports this clone. The chain employs TRBV11-3 and TRBJ2-1; no clear D gene. Trimming removed 3 bases from V and 0 bases from J, with 6 bases in between. CDR1 is SGHNT and CDR2 is YENEEA in the germline V gene. The CDR3 sequence is 14 residues long. The CDR3 here is CASSLSRSYNEQFF. DNA of the CDR3: TGTGCCAGCAGCTTGTCCCGCTCCTACAATGAGCAGTTCTTC.

The J gene is TRBJ1-1, the V gene TRBV29-1, with D possibly TRBD1 on 5 matching bases. Germline CDR1 is SQVTM and CDR2 is ANQGSEA. The CDR3 spans 12 residues. The germline V and J ends were trimmed by 6 bases and 4 bases, with 12 bases remaining between them. CDR3 DNA: TGCAGCGTGGTCAGGGCTGGCACTGAAGCTTTCTTT. Protein product: CSVVRAGTEAFF.

The chain is built from TRBV7-8 and TRBJ2-2; no clear D. Germline V gene lookup returns CDR1 SGHVS and CDR2 FQNEAQ. This CDR3 has 13 residues. Trimming removed 6 bases from V and 4 bases from J, with 9 bases in between. CDR3 bases: TGTGCCAGCAGTTTACGGAGCACCGGGGAGCTGTTTTTT. This gives the protein CASSLRSTGELFF.

This chain links TRBV5-1 with TRBJ2-3; TRBD2 matches 10 bases. The CDR3 covers 14 residues. CDR1 SGHRS and CDR2 YFSETQ come from the germline V gene. V shed 7 bases, J shed 4 bases, and the junction held 6 bases outside the gene matches. The CDR3 region is CASRGTSDADTQYF. The DNA of the CDR3 is TGCGCCAGCCGCGGGACTAGCGACGCAGATACGCAGTATTTT. The whole variable domain, remainder taken from reference TRBV5-1 and TRBJ2-3, is KAGVTQTPRYLIKTRGQQVTLSCSPISGHRSVSWYQQTPGQGLQFLFEYFSETQRNKGNFPGRFSGRQFSNSRSEMNVSTLELGDSALYLCASRGTSDADTQYFGPGTRLTVL.

This clone was seen a handful of times. J is TRBJ1-5 and V is TRBV4-1, with 7 positions matching TRBD1. CDR3 length: 14 amino acids. Germline V gives CDR1 MGHRA, CDR2 YSYEKL. Unmatched junction bases numbered 1, after V lost 3 bases and J lost 2 bases. The CDR3 spells CASSHDRGNQPQHF. The DNA of the CDR3 is TGCGCCAGCAGCCACGACAGGGGCAATCAGCCCCAGCATTTT.

This clone was seen just once. The chain employs TRBV19 and TRBJ1-6, with D possibly being TRBD1 (5 bases). Between the trimmed V and J ends, which lost 4 bases and 10 bases, there was a span of 8 bases. The germline CDR1 and CDR2 sequences are LNHDA and SQIVND (reference sequence). The CDR3 consists of 12 residues. CDR3 residues: CASSRDWSPLHF. CDR3 coding DNA: TGTGCCAGTAGTAGGGACTGGTCACCCCTCCACTTT.

The chain links TRBV5-1 to TRBJ2-6; TRBD1 aligns across 9 bases. The germline V gene has CDR1 SGHRS and CDR2 YFSETQ. Trimming at V came to 2 bases and at J to 0 bases, leaving 12 bases not matched to a gene. The CDR3 runs to 20 residues. CDR3 protein: CASSFVPSDRGFSGANVLTF. Written as DNA, the CDR3 is TGCGCCAGCAGCTTTGTGCCGTCGGACAGGGGATTCTCTGGGGCCAACGTCCTGACTTTC. Based on the CDR3 plus reference TRBV5-1 and TRBJ2-6, the full variable domain is KAGVTQTPRYLIKTRGQQVTLSCSPISGHRSVSWYQQTPGQGLQFLFEYFSETQRNKGNFPGRFSGRQFSNSRSEMNVSTLELGDSALYLCASSFVPSDRGFSGANVLTFGAGSRLTVL.

This clone came up once. The V and J genes are TRBV2 and TRBJ2-2; 8 bases are shared with TRBD1. The CDR3 runs 15 residues. V was clipped by 1 base and J by 3 bases; unmatched bases: 1. CDR1 is SNHLY and CDR2 is FYNNEI in the germline V gene. CDR3 coding DNA: TGTGCCAGCAGTGAAGACAGGGGGTACACCGGGGAGCTGTTTTTT. It encodes CASSEDRGYTGELFF. Full variable domain (rest looked up from reference TRBV2 and TRBJ2-2): EPEVTQTPSHQVTQMGQEVILRCVPISNHLYFYWYRQILGQKVEFLVSFYNNEISEKSEIFDDQFSVERPDGSNFTLKIRSTKLEDSAMYFCASSEDRGYTGELFFGEGSRLTVL.

The V gene is TRBV30, the J gene TRBJ2-2; 8 nucleotides align to TRBD1. V lost 4 bases to trimming and J lost 4 bases; unmatched junction nucleotides: 2. CDR1 and CDR2 from the germline V gene are GTSNPN and SVGIG (reference sequence). This CDR3 region has 13 residues. In DNA, the CDR3 is TGTGCCTGGATCACAGGGGGCACCGGGGAGCTGTTTTTT. Protein sequence: CAWITGGTGELFF.

The chain is built from TRBV2 and TRBJ2-5; 7 bases agree with TRBD1. Unmatched junction bases numbered 8, after V lost 5 bases and J lost 5 bases. CDR3 length: 14 amino acids. The germline gives CDR1 SNHLY, CDR2 FYNNEI. CDR3 in amino acids: CASSTKGARETQYF. In DNA, the CDR3 is TGTGCCAGCAGTACGAAGGGGGCCAGGGAGACCCAGTACTTC.